This entry lists 4 T cell receptor beta chains sequenced from one sample in a study of cytomegalovirus exposure and HLA in healthy donors. Primers: 60 Vbeta forward and 13 Jbeta reverse. Profiling relied on immunoSEQ multiplex PCR, and the TCRdb table lists in-frame clones only, not all of them. The sample has some 130,000 clones, roughly 80% seen once. Sequenced material: PBMCs. The origin of the receptors is a male donor in good health and CMV-seronegative.

This chain links TRBV5-1 with TRBJ2-1, with D possibly matching TRBD2 (5 bases). The CDR3 spans 12 residues. V was clipped by 0 bases and J by 9 bases, with 7 bases between them. Germline loops: CDR1 SGHRS, CDR2 YFSETQ. The CDR3 DNA sequence: TGCGCCAGCAGCTTGGACAGCGGTGAGCAGTTCTTC. The encoded protein is CASSLDSGEQFF.

The chain uses TRBV19 and TRBJ1-5; TRBD1 aligns across 7 bases. CDR1 is LNHDA, CDR2 SQIVND, per germline (reference sequence). This CDR3 is 17 amino acids long. Germline trimming cut 0 bases from V and 1 base from J; bases unmatched to any gene: 6. The CDR3 DNA reads as TGTGCCAGTAGTATAGATGGGACAGCTTGGAGCAATCAGCCCCAGCATTTT. Residues: CASSIDGTAWSNQPQHF. The whole variable domain, remainder taken from reference TRBV19 and TRBJ1-5, is DGGITQSPKYLFRKEGQNVTLSCEQNLNHDAMYWYRQDPGQGLRLIYYSQIVNDFQKGDIAEGYSVSREKKESFPLTVTSAQKNPTAFYLCASSIDGTAWSNQPQHFGDGTRLSIL.

This clone was counted a single time. The chain has TRBV30 and TRBJ2-5, with 7 bases fitting TRBD1. V shed 2 bases and J 5 bases; nucleotides not matched to a gene: 8. Germline CDR1 reads GTSNPN; CDR2 reads SVGIG (reference sequence). The length of the CDR3 is 14 residues. CDR3 sequence (DNA): TGTGCCTGGAGTCTGACAGGGTTAGGGGAGACCCAGTACTTC. It encodes CAWSLTGLGETQYF.

V is TRBV9 and J is TRBJ2-2; no clear D. The germline CDR1 and CDR2 sequences are SGDLS and YYNGEE. The length of the CDR3 is 13 residues. V was cut by 0 bases and J by 4 bases, with 4 bases left in between. This CDR3 is CASSVVSTGELFF. In DNA form, the CDR3 reads TGTGCCAGCAGCGTAGTCAGCACCGGGGAGCTGTTTTTT.